This TCR beta chain was sequenced during a study of shared clonotypes between healthy human individuals. Turning to this clone: What it binds is not known.

Regarding the study as a whole: Expectations were that clonotype sharing among donors would be affected by sequencing depth. The study found approximately 5% of naive CD4 clonotypes shared across several donors.

Sorted subsets were amplified in replicate PCRs using 200 ng DNA, about 30,000 T cell genomes. Per the original data handling: ImmunoSEQ only sent back junction sequences with no quality scores, so filtering was done differently. Sequencing was performed with immunoSEQ multiplex PCR; in TCRdb, only in-frame clones are kept and a portion is missing. V and J calls and clone size are given by that table; D and trimming were obtained from the DNA. Of 2,100,000 or so clones in the sample, approximately 94% were seen once. Trimming removed 6 bases at V and 4 bases at J, with 13 bases between. Germline assignment: CDR1 KGHSH and CDR2 LQKENI. The CDR3 covers 15 residues.

The TCR was taken from a young man in good health. V is TRBV18 and J is TRBJ2-6; tentatively, D is TRBD2 (5 bases). Sequenced input: naive CD4+ T cells sorted from blood. Subset reported: CD45RA+ positively selected. The chain's CDR3 is CASSPWETGANVLTF. The CDR3 bases are TGTGCCAGCTCGCCTTGGGAGACCGGGGCCAACGTCCTGACTTTC.